The source of this T cell receptor beta chain is a study of T-cell reconstitution after alpha-beta-depleted transplantation in children. Study-wide findings and caveats: By about two months after transplant, alpha-beta T cells reportedly arose from several hundred graft clones that had expanded.

Germline V gives CDR1 LGHDT, CDR2 YNNKEL (reference sequence). V lost 4 bases, J lost 6 bases, and 5 bases stayed unmatched. CDR3 length equals 14 residues. Unique molecular identifiers were incorporated during preparation of the TCRbeta library. TCRdb recomputed calls from the PCR reads with MiXCR, one row per CDR3 protein. The table lists 250,000 to 400,000 distinct CDR3 sequences, more than 20% of them singletons. Worth noting for this clonotype: Its antigen is still unknown.

Sample: PBMCs, mostly from graft donor cells, taken 180 days after TCRalphabeta/CD19-depleted stem cell transplant. The V gene is TRBV3-1, the J gene TRBJ1-2, with TRBD1 identical over 10 bases. The source is a male patient aged 5 to 17 who had a stem cell transplant for acute lymphoblastic leukemia, so the T cells may come from the graft donor. The CDR3 spells CASSRSGTGDGYTF. The DNA for the CDR3 is TGTGCCAGCAGCCGGTCCGGGACAGGGGATGGCTACACCTTC.